The present T cell receptor (beta chain) was sequenced within a study of blood T cell repertoires in COVID-19. Study-level background: Samples taken during acute and convalescent COVID-19 were collected in the United States, Italy and Spain. PBMCs, B-cell-depleted T cells, or T cells provided the cDNA or gDNA that made up the material.

V shed 6 bases and J 6 bases; nucleotides not matched to a gene: 18. This CDR3 has 18 residues. Method: immunoSEQ multiplex PCR; TCRdb's copy keeps in-frame clones and lacks some. Here the sample spans approximately 170,000 clones, about four fifths being singletons. The gene calls are TRBV6-7 and TRBJ2-1, with TRBD2 matching over 9 bases. TRBV6-7 is an ORF for which the function is uncertain. The TCR sequence derives from a woman over 75 with active or convalescent COVID-19. Sequencing was done on a sample of peripheral blood. Here the CDR3 reads CASSPGGDSGSKGNEQFF. CDR3 sequence (DNA): TGTGCCAGCAGCCCCGGAGGTGATAGCGGGAGTAAGGGCAATGAGCAGTTCTTC.